The 3 T cell receptor beta chains in this list originate from one sample, sequenced in a study of tumor-infiltrating lymphocytes in primary liver carcinoma. TCR beta cDNA was made from approximately 500 ng total RNA with a constant-region primer. Generation of the TCR beta libraries relied on three nested multiplex PCR rounds using slightly modified ARM-PCR. The opening two PCR rounds, around 10 cycles each, paired TRBV1-TRBV30 forward primers with a C-beta reverse primer. TCRdb processed the multiplex PCR reads anew with MiXCR; each CDR3 protein has one entry. The sample lists fewer than 400,000 distinct CDR3 sequences, around three fifths seen once, with about 9.4% in the top ten. For blood RNA, unsorted whole blood served as the source, and germline DNA was extracted too. Sequencing used peripheral blood. The receptors were sampled from a man aged 35-49 years with primary liver carcinoma and hepatitis B virus infection.

Of note for this clonotype: An end of the junction differs from the germline gene, which may be a read error. The CDR3 bases are TGTGCCATTAGGGTCGGGGTCAACTATGGCTACGCCTTC. Its protein is CAIRVGVNYGYAF. This chain links TRBV6-5 with TRBJ1-2; D remains ambiguous. This CDR3 is built from 13 residues. The germline CDR1 and CDR2 sequences are MNHEY and SVGAGI.

This clonotype was recorded only once. Because the CDR3 is missing its conserved closing phenylalanine or tryptophan, this is likely a read error. The V call is TRBV11-2, the J call TRBJ2-3; 13 bases map to TRBD2. The CDR3 is made up of 16 amino acids. Germline CDR1 and CDR2: SGHAT and FQNNGV. The CDR3 region has the DNA TGTGTCAGCAGGGAACTAGCGGGAGGGTATTCAGATACGCAGTATTCT. It specifies CVSRELAGGYSDTQYS.

For this clonotype: This sequence may be a read error, since a much larger clone differs from it by one base. The CDR3, as DNA: TGCGCCAGCAGTGACGAACTAGCGGGAGCAGATACGCAGTATTTT. Translation gives CASSDELAGADTQYF. The rearrangement uses TRBV10-2 and TRBJ2-3; 11 bases align to TRBD2. V was pared by 3 bases and J by 4 bases, with 3 bases of the junction left unmatched. Germline CDR1 and CDR2: WSHSY and SAAADI. This CDR3 spans 15 amino acids.